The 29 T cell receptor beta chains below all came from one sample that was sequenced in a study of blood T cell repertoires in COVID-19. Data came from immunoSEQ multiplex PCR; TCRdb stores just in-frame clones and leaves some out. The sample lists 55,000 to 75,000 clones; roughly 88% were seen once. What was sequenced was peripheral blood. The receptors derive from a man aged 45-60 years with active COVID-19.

The CDR3, as DNA: TGTGCCAGCCGCCGGGACACCAACACTGAAGCTTTCTTT. Translated: CASRRDTNTEAFF. The chain links TRBV2 to TRBJ1-1; a possible D gene is TRBD1 (6 bases). Germline lookup yields CDR1 SNHLY and CDR2 FYNNEI. The CDR3 has 13 residues. V was trimmed by 8 bases and J by 2 bases, leaving 12 bases between them. Combining the CDR3 with reference TRBV2 and TRBJ1-1 gives the whole variable domain EPEVTQTPSHQVTQMGQEVILRCVPISNHLYFYWYRQILGQKVEFLVSFYNNEISEKSEIFDDQFSVERPDGSNFTLKIRSTKLEDSAMYFCASRRDTNTEAFFGQGTRLTVV.

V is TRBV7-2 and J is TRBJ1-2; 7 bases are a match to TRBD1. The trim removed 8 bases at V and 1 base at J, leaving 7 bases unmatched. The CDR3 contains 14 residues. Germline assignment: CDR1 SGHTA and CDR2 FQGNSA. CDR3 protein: CASGTAPFNYGYTF. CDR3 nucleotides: TGTGCCAGCGGGACAGCGCCTTTTAACTATGGCTACACCTTC.

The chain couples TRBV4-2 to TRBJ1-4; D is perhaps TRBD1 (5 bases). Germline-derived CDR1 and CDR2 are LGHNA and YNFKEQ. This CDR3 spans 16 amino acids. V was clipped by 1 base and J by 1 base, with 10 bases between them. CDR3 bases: TGTGCCAGCAGCCAAGGGACATCCCAAACTAATGAAAAACTGTTTTTT. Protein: CASSQGTSQTNEKLFF.

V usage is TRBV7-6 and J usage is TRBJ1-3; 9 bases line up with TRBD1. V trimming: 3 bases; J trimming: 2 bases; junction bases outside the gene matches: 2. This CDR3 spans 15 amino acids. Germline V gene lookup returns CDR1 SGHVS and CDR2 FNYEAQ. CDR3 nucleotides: TGTGCCAGCAGCTTGACAGGGGGACCTGGAAACACCATATATTTT. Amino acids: CASSLTGGPGNTIYF.

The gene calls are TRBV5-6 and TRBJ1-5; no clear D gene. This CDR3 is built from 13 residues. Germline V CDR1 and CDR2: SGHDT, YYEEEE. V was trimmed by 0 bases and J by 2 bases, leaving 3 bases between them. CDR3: CASSLAGNQPQHF. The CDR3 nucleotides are TGTGCCAGCAGCTTGGCCGGCAATCAGCCCCAGCATTTT.

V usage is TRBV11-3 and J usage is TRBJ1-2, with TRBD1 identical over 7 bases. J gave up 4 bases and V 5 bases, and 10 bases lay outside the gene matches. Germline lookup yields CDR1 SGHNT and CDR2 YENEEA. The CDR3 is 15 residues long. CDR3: CASSLKGARGYGYTF. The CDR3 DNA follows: TGTGCCAGCAGCCTTAAGGGGGCGCGGGGCTATGGCTACACCTTC.

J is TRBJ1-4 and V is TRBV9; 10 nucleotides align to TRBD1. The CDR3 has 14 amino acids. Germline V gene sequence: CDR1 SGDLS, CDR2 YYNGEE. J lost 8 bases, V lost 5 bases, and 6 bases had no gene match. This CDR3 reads CASRSGTGDEKLFF. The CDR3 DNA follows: TGTGCCAGCAGAAGTGGGACAGGGGACGAAAAACTGTTTTTT.

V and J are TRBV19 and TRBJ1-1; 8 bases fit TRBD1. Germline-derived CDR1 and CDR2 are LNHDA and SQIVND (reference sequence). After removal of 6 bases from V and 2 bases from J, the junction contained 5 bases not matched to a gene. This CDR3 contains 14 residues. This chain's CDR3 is CASSGQGLNTEAFF. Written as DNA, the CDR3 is TGTGCCAGTAGCGGACAGGGCCTTAACACTGAAGCTTTCTTT.

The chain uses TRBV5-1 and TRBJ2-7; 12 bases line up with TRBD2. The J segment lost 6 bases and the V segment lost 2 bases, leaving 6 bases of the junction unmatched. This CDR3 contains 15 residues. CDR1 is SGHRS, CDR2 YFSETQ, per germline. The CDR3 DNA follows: TGCGCCAGCAGCTTCGGACTAGCGGGGAGGGGCGAGCAGTACTTC. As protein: CASSFGLAGRGEQYF.

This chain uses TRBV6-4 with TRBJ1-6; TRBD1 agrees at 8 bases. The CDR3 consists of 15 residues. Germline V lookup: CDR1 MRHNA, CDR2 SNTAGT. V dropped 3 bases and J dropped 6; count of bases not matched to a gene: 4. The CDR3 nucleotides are TGTGCCAGCAGTGAGGCGACAGGGGTTAATTCACCCCTCCACTTT. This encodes CASSEATGVNSPLHF.

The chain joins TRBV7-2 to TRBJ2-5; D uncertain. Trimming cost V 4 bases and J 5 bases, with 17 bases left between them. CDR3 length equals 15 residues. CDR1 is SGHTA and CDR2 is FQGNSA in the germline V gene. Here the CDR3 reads CASSSRVLIGETQYF. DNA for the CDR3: TGTGCCAGCAGCTCCCGGGTCTTAATTGGGGAGACCCAGTACTTC.

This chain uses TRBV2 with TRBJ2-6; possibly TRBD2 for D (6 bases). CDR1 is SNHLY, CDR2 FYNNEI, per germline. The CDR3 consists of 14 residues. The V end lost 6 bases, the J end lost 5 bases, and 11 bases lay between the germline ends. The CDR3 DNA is TGTGCCAGCAGCATCGGCGGGAGGGCCAACGTCCTGACTTTC. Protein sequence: CASSIGGRANVLTF. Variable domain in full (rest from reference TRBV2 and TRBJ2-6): EPEVTQTPSHQVTQMGQEVILRCVPISNHLYFYWYRQILGQKVEFLVSFYNNEISEKSEIFDDQFSVERPDGSNFTLKIRSTKLEDSAMYFCASSIGGRANVLTFGAGSRLTVL.

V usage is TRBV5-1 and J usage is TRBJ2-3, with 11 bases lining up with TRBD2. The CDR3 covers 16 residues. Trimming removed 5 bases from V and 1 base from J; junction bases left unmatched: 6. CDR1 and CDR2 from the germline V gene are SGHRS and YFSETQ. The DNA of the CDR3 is TGCGCCAGCAGTCTCCTGACTAGCGGGGGCACAGATACGCAGTATTTT. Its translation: CASSLLTSGGTDTQYF.

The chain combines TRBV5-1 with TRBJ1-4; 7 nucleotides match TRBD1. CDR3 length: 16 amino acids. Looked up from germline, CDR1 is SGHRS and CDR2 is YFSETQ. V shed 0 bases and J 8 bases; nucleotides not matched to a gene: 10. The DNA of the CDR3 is TGCGCCAGCAGCTTGGGGGACAGTCCAAGGGGGGAAAAACTGTTTTTT. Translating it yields CASSLGDSPRGEKLFF.

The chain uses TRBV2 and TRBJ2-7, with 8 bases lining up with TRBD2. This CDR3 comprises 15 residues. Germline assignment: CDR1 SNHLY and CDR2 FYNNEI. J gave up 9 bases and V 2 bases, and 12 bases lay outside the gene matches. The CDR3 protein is CASSERLAGSQGQYF. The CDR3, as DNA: TGTGCCAGCAGTGAAAGGCTAGCGGGCTCCCAAGGGCAGTACTTC.

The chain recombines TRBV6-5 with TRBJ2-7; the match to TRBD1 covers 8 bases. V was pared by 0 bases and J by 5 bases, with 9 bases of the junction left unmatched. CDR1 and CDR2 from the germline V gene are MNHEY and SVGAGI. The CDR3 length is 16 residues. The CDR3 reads CASSYSTQGARNEQYF. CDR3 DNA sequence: TGTGCCAGCAGTTACTCTACCCAGGGGGCGCGGAACGAGCAGTACTTC.

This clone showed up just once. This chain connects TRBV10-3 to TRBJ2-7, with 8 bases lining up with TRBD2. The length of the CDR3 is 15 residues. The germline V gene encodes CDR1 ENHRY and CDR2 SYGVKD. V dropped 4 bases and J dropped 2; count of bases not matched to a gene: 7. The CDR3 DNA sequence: TGTGCCATCAGTGTGGGGCGGGGGGACCCCTACGAGCAGTACTTC. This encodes CAISVGRGDPYEQYF.

The CDR3 DNA is TGTGCCAGCAGCGGGAGGACAGGCCCGAGCTCCTATAATTCACCCCTCCACTTT. It yields the protein CASSGRTGPSSYNSPLHF. This chain joins TRBV9 and TRBJ1-6; 7 nucleotides agree with TRBD1. V was clipped by 3 bases and J by 0 bases; unmatched bases: 9. CDR3 length: 18 residues. The germline gives CDR1 SGDLS, CDR2 YYNGEE.

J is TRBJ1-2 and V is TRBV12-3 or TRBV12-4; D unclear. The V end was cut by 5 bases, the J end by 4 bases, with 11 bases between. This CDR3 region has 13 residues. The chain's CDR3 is CASSQTRGYGYTF. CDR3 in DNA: TGTGCCAGCAGTCAAACACGAGGCTATGGCTACACCTTC.

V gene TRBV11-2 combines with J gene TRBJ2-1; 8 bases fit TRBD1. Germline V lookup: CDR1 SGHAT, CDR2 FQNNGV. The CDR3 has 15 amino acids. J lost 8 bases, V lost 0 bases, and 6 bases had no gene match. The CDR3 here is CASSLENRGIDEQFF. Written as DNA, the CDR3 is TGTGCCAGCAGCTTAGAGAACAGGGGGATCGATGAGCAGTTCTTC.

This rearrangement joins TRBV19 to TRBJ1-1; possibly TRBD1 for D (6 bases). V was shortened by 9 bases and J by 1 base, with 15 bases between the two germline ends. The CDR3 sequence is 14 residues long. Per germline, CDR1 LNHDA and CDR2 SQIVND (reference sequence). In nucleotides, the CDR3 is TGTGCCAGCCTTGCGACAGGTCCGAACACTGAAGCTTTCTTT. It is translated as CASLATGPNTEAFF.

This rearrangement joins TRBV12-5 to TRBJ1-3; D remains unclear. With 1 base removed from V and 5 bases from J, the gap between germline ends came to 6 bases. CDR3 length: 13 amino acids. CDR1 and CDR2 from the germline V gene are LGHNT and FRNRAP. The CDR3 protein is CASGLDSRNTIYF. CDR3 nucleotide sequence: TGTGCTAGTGGTTTGGACAGTCGAAACACCATATATTTT.

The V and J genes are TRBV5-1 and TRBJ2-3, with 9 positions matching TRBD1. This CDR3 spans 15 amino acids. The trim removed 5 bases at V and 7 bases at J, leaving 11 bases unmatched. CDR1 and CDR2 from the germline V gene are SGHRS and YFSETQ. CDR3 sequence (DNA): TGCGCCAGCAGGGCCGGGACAGGGCCCTCGCATACGCAGTATTTT. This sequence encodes CASRAGTGPSHTQYF.

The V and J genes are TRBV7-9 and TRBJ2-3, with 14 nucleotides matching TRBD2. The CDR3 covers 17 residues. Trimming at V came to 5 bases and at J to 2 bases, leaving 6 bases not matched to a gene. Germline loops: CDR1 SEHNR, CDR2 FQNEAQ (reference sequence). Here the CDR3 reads CASSNGLAGGSTDTQYF. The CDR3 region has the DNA TGTGCCAGCAGCAATGGACTAGCGGGGGGATCCACAGATACGCAGTATTTT.

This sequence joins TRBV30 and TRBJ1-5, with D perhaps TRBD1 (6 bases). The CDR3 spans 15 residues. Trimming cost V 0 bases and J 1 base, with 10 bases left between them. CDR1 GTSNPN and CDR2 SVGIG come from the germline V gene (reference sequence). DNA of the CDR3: TGTGCCTGGAGTGTACTCAGGGGCAGCAATCAGCCCCAGCATTTT. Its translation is CAWSVLRGSNQPQHF.

CDR3 protein: CASSIWGGRADQPQHF. The CDR3 DNA reads TGTGCCAGTAGTATATGGGGGGGCAGGGCGGATCAGCCCCAGCATTTT. The chain employs TRBV19 and TRBJ1-5; a weak D match, TRBD1 (6 bases). Germline CDR1 is LNHDA and CDR2 is SQIVND (reference sequence). The CDR3 extends over 16 amino acids. V lost 2 bases and J 5 bases, leaving 16 bases between the germline ends.

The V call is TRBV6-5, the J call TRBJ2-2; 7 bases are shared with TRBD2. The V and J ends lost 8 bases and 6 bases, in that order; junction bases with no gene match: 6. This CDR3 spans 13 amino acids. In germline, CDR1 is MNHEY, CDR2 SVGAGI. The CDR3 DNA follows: TGTGCCAGCGATAGCGGGTACGCCGGGGAGCTGTTTTTT. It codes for CASDSGYAGELFF.

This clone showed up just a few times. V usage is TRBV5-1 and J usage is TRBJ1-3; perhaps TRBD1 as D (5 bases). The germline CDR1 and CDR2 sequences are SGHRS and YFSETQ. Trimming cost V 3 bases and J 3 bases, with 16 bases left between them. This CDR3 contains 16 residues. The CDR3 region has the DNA TGCGCCAGCAGCTCAACGATGGGGGGTGGTGGAAACACCATATATTTT. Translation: CASSSTMGGGGNTIYF.

The CDR3 region is CASSLSGGWRNEQFF. The CDR3 DNA reads as TGTGCCAGCAGTCTTAGCGGGGGCTGGCGCAATGAGCAGTTCTTC. The genes are TRBV3-1 (or the pseudogene TRBV3-2) and TRBJ2-1, with 9 bases fitting TRBD2. The CDR3 consists of 15 residues. V lost 6 bases, J lost 6 bases, and 9 bases stayed unmatched. The germline V gene has CDR1 LGHDT and CDR2 YNNKEL (reference sequence).